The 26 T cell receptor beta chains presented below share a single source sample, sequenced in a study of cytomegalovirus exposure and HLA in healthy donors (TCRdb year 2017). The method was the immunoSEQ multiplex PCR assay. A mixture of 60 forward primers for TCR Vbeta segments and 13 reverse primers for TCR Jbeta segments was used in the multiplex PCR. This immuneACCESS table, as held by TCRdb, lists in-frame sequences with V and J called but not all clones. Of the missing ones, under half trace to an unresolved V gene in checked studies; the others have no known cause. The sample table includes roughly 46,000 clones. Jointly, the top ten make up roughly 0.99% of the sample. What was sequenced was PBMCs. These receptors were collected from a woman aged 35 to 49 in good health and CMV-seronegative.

In nucleotides, the CDR3 is TGCGCCAGCAGCTTGCCCCCACCCTACGGCAATGAGCAGTTCTTC. The encoded protein is CASSLPPPYGNEQFF. This sequence joins TRBV5-1 and TRBJ2-1; D ambiguous. CDR1 is SGHRS, CDR2 YFSETQ, per germline. V was pared by 1 base and J by 6 bases, with 14 bases between. The CDR3 is made up of 15 amino acids.

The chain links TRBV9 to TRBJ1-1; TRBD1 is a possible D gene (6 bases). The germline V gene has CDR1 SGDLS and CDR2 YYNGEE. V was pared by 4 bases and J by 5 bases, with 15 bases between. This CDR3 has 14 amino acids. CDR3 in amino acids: CASSLEARGTEAFF. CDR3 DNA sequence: TGTGCCAGCAGCTTAGAGGCGAGGGGGACTGAAGCTTTCTTT.

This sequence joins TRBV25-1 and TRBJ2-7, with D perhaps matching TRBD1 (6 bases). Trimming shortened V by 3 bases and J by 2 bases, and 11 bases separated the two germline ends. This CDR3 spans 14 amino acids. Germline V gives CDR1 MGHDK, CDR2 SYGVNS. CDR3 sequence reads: CASSDTGKTYEQYF. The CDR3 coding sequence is TGTGCCAGCAGTGATACAGGGAAAACCTACGAGCAGTACTTC.

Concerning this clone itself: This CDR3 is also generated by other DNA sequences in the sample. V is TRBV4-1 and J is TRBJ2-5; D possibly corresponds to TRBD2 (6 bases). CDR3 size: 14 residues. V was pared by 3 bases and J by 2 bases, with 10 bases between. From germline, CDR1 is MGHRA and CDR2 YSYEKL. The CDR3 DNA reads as TGCGCCAGCAGCCAGGGGGGACTGCAAGAGACCCAGTACTTC. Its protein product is CASSQGGLQETQYF.

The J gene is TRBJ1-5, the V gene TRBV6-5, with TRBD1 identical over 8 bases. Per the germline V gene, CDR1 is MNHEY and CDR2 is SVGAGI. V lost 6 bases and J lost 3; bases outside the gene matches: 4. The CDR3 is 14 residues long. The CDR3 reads CASSSGQVNQPQHF. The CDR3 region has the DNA TGTGCCAGCAGCTCGGGACAGGTCAATCAGCCCCAGCATTTT.

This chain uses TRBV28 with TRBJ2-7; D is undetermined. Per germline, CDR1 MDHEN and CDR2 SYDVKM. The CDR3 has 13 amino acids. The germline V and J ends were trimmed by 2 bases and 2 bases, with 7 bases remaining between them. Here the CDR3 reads CASSLTAAYEQYF. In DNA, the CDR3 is TGTGCCAGCAGTTTAACAGCAGCCTACGAGCAGTACTTC.

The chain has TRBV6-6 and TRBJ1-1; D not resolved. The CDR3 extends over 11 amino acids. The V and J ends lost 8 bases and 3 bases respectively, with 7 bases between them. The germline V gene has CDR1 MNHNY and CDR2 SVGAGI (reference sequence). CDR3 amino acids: CASERDTEAFF. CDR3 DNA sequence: TGTGCCAGCGAGCGGGACACTGAAGCTTTCTTT.

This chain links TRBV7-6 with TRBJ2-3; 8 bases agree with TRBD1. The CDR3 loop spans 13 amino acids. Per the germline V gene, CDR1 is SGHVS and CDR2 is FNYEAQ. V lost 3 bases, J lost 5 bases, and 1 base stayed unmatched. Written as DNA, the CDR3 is TGTGCCAGCAGCTTCAGGGGGCGAGATACGCAGTATTTT. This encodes CASSFRGRDTQYF.

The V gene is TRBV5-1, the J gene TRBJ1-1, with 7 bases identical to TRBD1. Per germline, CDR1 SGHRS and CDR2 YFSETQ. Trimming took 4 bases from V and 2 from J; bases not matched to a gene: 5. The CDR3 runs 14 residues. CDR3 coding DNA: TGCGCCAGCAGCACCGGGACAGACAACACTGAAGCTTTCTTT. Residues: CASSTGTDNTEAFF. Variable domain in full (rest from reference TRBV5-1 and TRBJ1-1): KAGVTQTPRYLIKTRGQQVTLSCSPISGHRSVSWYQQTPGQGLQFLFEYFSETQRNKGNFPGRFSGRQFSNSRSEMNVSTLELGDSALYLCASSTGTDNTEAFFGQGTRLTVV.

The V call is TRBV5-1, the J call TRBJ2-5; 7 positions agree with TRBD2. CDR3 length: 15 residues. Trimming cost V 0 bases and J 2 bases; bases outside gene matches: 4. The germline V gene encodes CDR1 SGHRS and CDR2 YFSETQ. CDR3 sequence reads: CASSLVAGLQETQYF. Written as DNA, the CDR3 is TGCGCCAGCAGCTTGGTAGCGGGTCTTCAAGAGACCCAGTACTTC. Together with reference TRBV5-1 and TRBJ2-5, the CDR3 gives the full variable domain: KAGVTQTPRYLIKTRGQQVTLSCSPISGHRSVSWYQQTPGQGLQFLFEYFSETQRNKGNFPGRFSGRQFSNSRSEMNVSTLELGDSALYLCASSLVAGLQETQYFGPGTRLLVL.

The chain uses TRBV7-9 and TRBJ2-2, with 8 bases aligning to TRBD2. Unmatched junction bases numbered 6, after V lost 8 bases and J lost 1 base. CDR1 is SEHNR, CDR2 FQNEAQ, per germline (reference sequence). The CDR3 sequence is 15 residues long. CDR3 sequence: CASLGREGNTGELFF. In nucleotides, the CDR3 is TGTGCCAGCCTTGGACGGGAGGGGAACACCGGGGAGCTGTTTTTT.

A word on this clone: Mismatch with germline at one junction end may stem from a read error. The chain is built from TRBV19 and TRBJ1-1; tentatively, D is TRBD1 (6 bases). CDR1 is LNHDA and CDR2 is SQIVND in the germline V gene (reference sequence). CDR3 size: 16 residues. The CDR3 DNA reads TGTACCAGTAGAAACAAAGTACAGGGCGGGAACACTGAAGCTTTCTTT. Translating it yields CTSRNKVQGGNTEAFF.

DNA of the CDR3: TGTGCCAGCAGCTTAATGGGGGGACAGGGGGCGAGGGAGCAGTACTTC. Its protein product is CASSLMGGQGAREQYF. V is TRBV7-3 and J is TRBJ2-7, with 12 bases aligning to TRBD1. The CDR3 has 16 amino acids. The V and J ends lost 1 base and 7 bases, in that order; junction bases with no gene match: 8. Germline values: CDR1 SGHTA, CDR2 FQGTGA.

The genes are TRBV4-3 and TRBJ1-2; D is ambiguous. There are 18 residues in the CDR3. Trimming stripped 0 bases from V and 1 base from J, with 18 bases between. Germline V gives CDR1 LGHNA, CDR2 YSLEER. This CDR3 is CASSQEYLGRTSNYGYTF. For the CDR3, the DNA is TGCGCCAGCAGCCAAGAATATCTGGGCAGGACTAGTAACTATGGCTACACCTTC.

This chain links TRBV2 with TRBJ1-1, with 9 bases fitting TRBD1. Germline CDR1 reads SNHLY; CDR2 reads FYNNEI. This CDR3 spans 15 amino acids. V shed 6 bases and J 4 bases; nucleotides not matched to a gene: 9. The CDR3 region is CASRKTGGSGTEAFF. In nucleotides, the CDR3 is TGTGCCAGCAGAAAAACAGGGGGCAGTGGCACTGAAGCTTTCTTT.

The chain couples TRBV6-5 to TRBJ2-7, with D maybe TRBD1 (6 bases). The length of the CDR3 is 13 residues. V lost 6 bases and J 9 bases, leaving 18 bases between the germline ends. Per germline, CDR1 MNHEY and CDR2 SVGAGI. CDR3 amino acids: CASSRGAQDRQYF. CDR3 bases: TGTGCCAGCAGCCGAGGGGCACAGGACAGGCAGTACTTC.

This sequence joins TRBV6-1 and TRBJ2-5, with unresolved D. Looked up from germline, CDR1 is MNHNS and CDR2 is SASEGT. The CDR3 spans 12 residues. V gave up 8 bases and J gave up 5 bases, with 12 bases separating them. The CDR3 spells CASSPNRETQYF. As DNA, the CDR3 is TGTGCCAGCTCCCCAAATCGGGAGACCCAGTACTTC.

The CDR3 protein is CASSPIQGADTQYF. Written as DNA, the CDR3 is TGTGCCAGCAGTCCCATCCAAGGGGCAGATACGCAGTATTTT. The chain has TRBV28 and TRBJ2-3, with TRBD1 as a possible D gene (5 bases). This CDR3 region has 14 residues. Trimming shortened V by 5 bases and J by 4 bases, and 13 bases separated the two germline ends. CDR1 is MDHEN, CDR2 SYDVKM, per germline. Complete variable domain (other parts from reference TRBV28 and TRBJ2-3): DVKVTQSSRYLVKRTGEKVFLECVQDMDHENMFWYRQDPGLGLRLIYFSYDVKMKEKGDIPEGYSVSREKKERFSLILESASTNQTSMYLCASSPIQGADTQYFGPGTRLTVL.

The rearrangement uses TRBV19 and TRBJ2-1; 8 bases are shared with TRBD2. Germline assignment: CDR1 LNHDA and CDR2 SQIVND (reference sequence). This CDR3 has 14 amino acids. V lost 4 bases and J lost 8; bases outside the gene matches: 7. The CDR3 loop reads CASSTGPGGDEQFF. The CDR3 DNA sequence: TGTGCCAGTAGTACCGGACCGGGAGGGGATGAGCAGTTCTTC.

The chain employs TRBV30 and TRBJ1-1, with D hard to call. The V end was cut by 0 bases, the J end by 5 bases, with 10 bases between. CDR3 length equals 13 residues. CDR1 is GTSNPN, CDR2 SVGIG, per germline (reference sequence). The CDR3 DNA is TGTGCCTGGAGTGTACGACCGGGGACTGAAGCTTTCTTT. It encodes CAWSVRPGTEAFF.

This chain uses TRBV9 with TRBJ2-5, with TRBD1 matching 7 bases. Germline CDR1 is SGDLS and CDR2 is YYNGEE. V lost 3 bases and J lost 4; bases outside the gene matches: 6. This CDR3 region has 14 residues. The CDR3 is CASSGGTGAETQYF. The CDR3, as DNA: TGTGCCAGCAGCGGGGGTACAGGGGCAGAGACCCAGTACTTC.

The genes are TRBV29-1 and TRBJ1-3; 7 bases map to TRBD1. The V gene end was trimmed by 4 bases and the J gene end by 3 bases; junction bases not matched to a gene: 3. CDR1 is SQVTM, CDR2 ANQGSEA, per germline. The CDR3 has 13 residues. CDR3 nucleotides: TGCAGCGTTGTTGGACAGGTTGGAAACACCATATATTTT. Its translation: CSVVGQVGNTIYF.

The CDR3 sequence: CASSLLAERTDTQYF. The CDR3 coding sequence is TGTGCCAGCAGTTTATTAGCGGAGCGCACAGATACGCAGTATTTT. The chain uses TRBV27 and TRBJ2-3; the D gene is possibly TRBD2 (6 bases). The V end was cut by 1 base, the J end by 1 base, with 9 bases between. The germline V gene has CDR1 MNHEY and CDR2 SMNVEV (reference sequence). There are 15 residues in the CDR3.

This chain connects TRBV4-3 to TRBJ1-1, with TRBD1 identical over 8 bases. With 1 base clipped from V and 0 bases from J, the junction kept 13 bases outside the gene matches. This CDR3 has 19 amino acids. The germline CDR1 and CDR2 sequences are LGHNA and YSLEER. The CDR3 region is CASSQGTGRNSVLNTEAFF. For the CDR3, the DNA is TGCGCCAGCAGCCAAGGGACAGGGAGGAACTCTGTCTTGAACACTGAAGCTTTCTTT.

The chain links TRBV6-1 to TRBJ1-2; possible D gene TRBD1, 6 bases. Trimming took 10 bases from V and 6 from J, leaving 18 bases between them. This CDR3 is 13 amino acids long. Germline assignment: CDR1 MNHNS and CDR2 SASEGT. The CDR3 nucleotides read TGTGCCATTTTCGAGGGACACCCTGATGGCTACACCTTC. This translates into CAIFEGHPDGYTF.

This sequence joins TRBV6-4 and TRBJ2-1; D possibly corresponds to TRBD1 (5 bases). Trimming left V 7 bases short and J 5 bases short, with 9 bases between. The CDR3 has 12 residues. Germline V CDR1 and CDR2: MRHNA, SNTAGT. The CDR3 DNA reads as TGTGCCAGCAAGGGGAACAACAATGAGCAGTTCTTC. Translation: CASKGNNNEQFF.